This T cell receptor (beta chain) was sequenced during a study of blood T cell repertoires in COVID-19. The wider study: Acute and convalescent COVID-19 specimens originated in the United States, Italy and Spain. PBMCs, B-cell-depleted T cells, or T cells provided the cDNA or gDNA that made up the material.

Germline V CDR1 and CDR2: MGHRA, YSYEKL. The CDR3 has 16 residues. V dropped 4 bases and J dropped 7 bases, with 17 bases sitting between them. Original methodology: Counts of nucleated cells, estimated from reference gene primer amplification, were obtained. Using immunoSEQ multiplex PCR, the repertoire was profiled, and TCRdb retains in-frame clones only, with some absent. That table is the source of V, J and clone size, and D and trimming were worked out from the DNA. Among about 74,000 clones listed, roughly 88% were seen once. This receptor was obtained from a woman over 75 with active or convalescent COVID-19. The chain carries TRBV4-1 and TRBJ1-6; possible D gene TRBD1, 6 bases. The sequencing sample was made of peripheral blood. The CDR3 region is CASSPSNRALNSPLHF. For the CDR3, the DNA is TGCGCCAGCAGCCCATCCAACAGGGCACTAAATTCACCCCTCCACTTT.